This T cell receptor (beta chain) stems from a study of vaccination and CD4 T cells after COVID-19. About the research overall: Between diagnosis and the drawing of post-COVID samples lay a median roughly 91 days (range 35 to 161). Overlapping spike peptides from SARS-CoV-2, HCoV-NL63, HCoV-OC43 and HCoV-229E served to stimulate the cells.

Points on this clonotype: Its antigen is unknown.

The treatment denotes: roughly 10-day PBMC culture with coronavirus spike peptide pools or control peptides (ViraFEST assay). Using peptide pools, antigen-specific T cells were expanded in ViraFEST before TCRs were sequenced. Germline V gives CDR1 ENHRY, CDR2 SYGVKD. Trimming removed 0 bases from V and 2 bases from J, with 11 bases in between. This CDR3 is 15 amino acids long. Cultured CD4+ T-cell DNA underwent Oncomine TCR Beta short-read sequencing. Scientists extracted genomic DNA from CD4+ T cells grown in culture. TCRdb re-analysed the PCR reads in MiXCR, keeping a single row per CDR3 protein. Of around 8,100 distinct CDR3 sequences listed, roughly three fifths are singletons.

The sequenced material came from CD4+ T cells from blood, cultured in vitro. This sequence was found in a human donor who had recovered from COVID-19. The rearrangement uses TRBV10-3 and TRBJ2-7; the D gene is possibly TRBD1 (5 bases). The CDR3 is CAISESRQRPYEQYF. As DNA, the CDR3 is TGTGCCATCAGTGAGTCGAGACAGCGCCCCTACGAGCAGTACTTC.